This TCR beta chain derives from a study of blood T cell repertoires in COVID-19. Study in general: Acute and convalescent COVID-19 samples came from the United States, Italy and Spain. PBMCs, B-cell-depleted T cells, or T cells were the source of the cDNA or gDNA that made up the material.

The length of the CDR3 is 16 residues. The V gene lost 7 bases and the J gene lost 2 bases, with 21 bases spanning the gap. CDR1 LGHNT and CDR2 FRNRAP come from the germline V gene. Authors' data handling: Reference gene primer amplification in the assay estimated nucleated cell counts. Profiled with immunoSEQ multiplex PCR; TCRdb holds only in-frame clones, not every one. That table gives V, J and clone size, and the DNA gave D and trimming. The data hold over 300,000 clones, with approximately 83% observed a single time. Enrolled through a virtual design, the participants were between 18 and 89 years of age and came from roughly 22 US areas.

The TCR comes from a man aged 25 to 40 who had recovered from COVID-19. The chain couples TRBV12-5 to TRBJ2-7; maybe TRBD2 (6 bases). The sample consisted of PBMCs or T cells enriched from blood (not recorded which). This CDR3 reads CASAGAPRDSAYEQYF. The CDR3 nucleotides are TGTGCTAGTGCCGGGGCTCCCCGGGACTCGGCCTACGAGCAGTACTTC. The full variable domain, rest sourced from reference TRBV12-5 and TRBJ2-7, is DARVTQTPRHKVTEMGQEVTMRCQPILGHNTVFWYRQTMMQGLELLAYFRNRAPLDDSGMPKDRFSAEMPDATLATLKIQPSEPRDSAVYFCASAGAPRDSAYEQYFGPGTRLTVT.